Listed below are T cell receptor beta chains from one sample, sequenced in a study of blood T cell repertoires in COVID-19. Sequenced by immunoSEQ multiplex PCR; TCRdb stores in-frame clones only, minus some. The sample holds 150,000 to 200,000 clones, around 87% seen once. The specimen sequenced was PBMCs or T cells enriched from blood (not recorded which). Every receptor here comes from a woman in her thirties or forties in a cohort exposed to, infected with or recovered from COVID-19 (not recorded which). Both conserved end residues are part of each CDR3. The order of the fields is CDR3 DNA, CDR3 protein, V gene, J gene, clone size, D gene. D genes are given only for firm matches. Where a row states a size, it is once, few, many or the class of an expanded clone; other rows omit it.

TGTGCCAGCAGCCCCGTGAGTAGCGGGACCTACGAGCAGTACTTC,CASSPVSSGTYEQYF,TRBV7-2,TRBJ2-7,NA,TRBD2
TGTGCCAGTAGTATGAAGGGGGCCGGCCAGCCCCAGCATTTT,CASSMKGAGQPQHF,TRBV19,TRBJ1-5,NA,TRBD1
TGCGCCAGCAAAGGGGAAACTGAAGCTTTCTTT,CASKGETEAFF,TRBV5-1,TRBJ1-1,NA,NA
TGTGCCACCAACCCCGAAGCGGGAGGTGGGACCGGGGAGCTGTTTTTT,CATNPEAGGGTGELFF,TRBV25-1,TRBJ2-2,NA,TRBD2
TGTGCCAGCAGCCCCTCCGGGACAGGGGTGGAAGAGACCCAGTACTTC,CASSPSGTGVEETQYF,TRBV13,TRBJ2-5,NA,TRBD1
TGTGCCAGCAGGAGAACGGCGACAGGGCTTACTTTCTTT,CASRRTATGLTFF,TRBV12-3/TRBV12-4,TRBJ1-1,few,TRBD1
TGCGCCAGCAGCGTCCCCCGGGAAGACTACGAGCAGTACTTC,CASSVPREDYEQYF,TRBV5-1,TRBJ2-7,NA,NA
TGTGCCATCAGTGAAGACAGGGCCCCCACTTATAGCAATCAGCCCCAGCATTTT,CAISEDRAPTYSNQPQHF,TRBV10-3,TRBJ1-5,NA,TRBD1
TGTGCCAGCAGCTTAGGGACTAGTGTTAACAATGAGCAGTTCTTC,CASSLGTSVNNEQFF,TRBV11-3,TRBJ2-1,NA,TRBD2
TGTGCCAGCAGCATTGTGGGGGAGGGGAACACTGAAGCTTTCTTT,CASSIVGEGNTEAFF,TRBV13,TRBJ1-1,NA,NA
TGTGCCAGCAGCCCCGAACCGGGACTAGCGGTAACTGAGCAGTTCTTC,CASSPEPGLAVTEQFF,TRBV11-2,TRBJ2-1,NA,TRBD2
TGCGCCAGCAGCTTGGCGGGGGGGATCCCGAACACTGAAGCTTTCTTT,CASSLAGGIPNTEAFF,TRBV5-1,TRBJ1-1,NA,NA
TGTGCCAGCAGCACAGGGCAGAACACTGAAGCTTTCTTT,CASSTGQNTEAFF,TRBV12-3/TRBV12-4,TRBJ1-1,NA,NA
TGCGCCAGCAGCTTTTCCGGAACAGCAGAAGCTTTCTTT,CASSFSGTAEAFF,TRBV5-1,TRBJ1-1,NA,NA
TGTGCCAGCAGCCAAGGGACAGGGGTGGTCTACGAGCAGTACTTC,CASSQGTGVVYEQYF,TRBV3-1/TRBV3-2,TRBJ2-7,once,TRBD1
TGTGCCAGCAGGAGGCCGGGACAGATTATTTACAATGAGCAGTTCTTC,CASRRPGQIIYNEQFF,TRBV21-1,TRBJ2-1,NA,NA
TGCGCCAGCAGTCAACCGGGACAGGGGGAGGCTGGGGCCAACGTCCTGACTTTC,CASSQPGQGEAGANVLTF,TRBV5-1,TRBJ2-6,NA,TRBD1
TGTGCCAGCAGCTTAGGAACGGGGAGGGGGTTCTTC,CASSLGTGRGFF,TRBV7-9,TRBJ2-1,NA,TRBD2
TGTGCCAGCAGCAAAGAGGATCGGGACAGGAGAGTTAATGAAAAACTGTTTTTT,CASSKEDRDRRVNEKLFF,TRBV21-1,TRBJ1-4,NA,NA
TGTGCCTGGAGTGGTAGCGCAGGGGGCTCGGGTGAAGCTTTCTTT,CAWSGSAGGSGEAFF,TRBV30,TRBJ1-1,NA,TRBD1
TGTGCCATCAGTGAGTCGACAGGGGAGAACACTGAAGCTTTCTTT,CAISESTGENTEAFF,TRBV10-3,TRBJ1-1,NA,TRBD1
TGTGCCAGTAGTACCTTAGCGGGGTTATACAATGAGCAGTTCTTC,CASSTLAGLYNEQFF,TRBV19,TRBJ2-1,NA,TRBD2
TGTGCCAGCAGCGTAGGCTCCGGGGGAGTCTACGAGCAGTACTTC,CASSVGSGGVYEQYF,TRBV9,TRBJ2-7,NA,NA
TGCGCCAGCAGCTTGGGCCAGGATATTTACGAGCAGTACTTC,CASSLGQDIYEQYF,TRBV5-1,TRBJ2-7,NA,NA
TGCAGCGTTGACCTATATGGCTACACCTTC,CSVDLYGYTF,TRBV29-1,TRBJ1-2,NA,NA
TGTGCCAGCAGCTCGCCCCAGCGGCCCTACGAGCAGTACTTC,CASSSPQRPYEQYF,TRBV7-2,TRBJ2-7,NA,NA
TGTGCCAGCAGGAGACCACAGGGGAATACTGAAAAACTGTTTTTT,CASRRPQGNTEKLFF,TRBV6-5,TRBJ1-4,NA,TRBD1
TGTGCCAGTAGTATGGCTGCAGGTCTCGACGAGCAGTACTTC,CASSMAAGLDEQYF,TRBV19,TRBJ2-7,NA,NA
TGTGCCAGCAGCCAAACCGCAGGGGGCGGGTTGGAGCAGTACTTC,CASSQTAGGGLEQYF,TRBV9,TRBJ2-7,once,TRBD1
TGCGCCAGCAGCCCGGCGGGAGGCAGGTTGAACACTGAAGCTTTCTTT,CASSPAGGRLNTEAFF,TRBV5-1,TRBJ1-1,NA,NA
TGCGCCAGCAGCCCAATGGGACTAGCGGGGGGTATGAGCGAGCAGTACTTC,CASSPMGLAGGMSEQYF,TRBV5-1,TRBJ2-7,NA,TRBD2
TGTGCCAGCAGATATCAGGGGTTGGACACTGAAGCTTTCTTT,CASRYQGLDTEAFF,TRBV7-9,TRBJ1-1,NA,NA
TGTGCCAGTAGTATAGGCGGGACAGGGAATTCACCCCTCCACTTT,CASSIGGTGNSPLHF,TRBV19,TRBJ1-6,NA,TRBD1
TGTGCCAGCAGTACCAGCGGGGTTTACAATGAGCAGTTCTTC,CASSTSGVYNEQFF,TRBV27,TRBJ2-1,NA,TRBD2
TGTGCCAGCAGTGAAGCCCCCCACGCGGGAAATGAGCAGTTCTTC,CASSEAPHAGNEQFF,TRBV2,TRBJ2-1,NA,NA
TGTGCCAGCAGCCAAGTAGCGGCCAGACGCACCGGGGAGCTGTTTTTT,CASSQVAARRTGELFF,TRBV3-1/TRBV3-2,TRBJ2-2,NA,NA
TGTGCCAGCAGCCCCTTTAGTGGCGGAGCCTACGAGCAGTACTTC,CASSPFSGGAYEQYF,TRBV7-7,TRBJ2-7,once,NA
TGTGCCAGCAGCGTAGCGGGAGGGCCTGAAGATACGCAGTATTTT,CASSVAGGPEDTQYF,TRBV9,TRBJ2-3,NA,TRBD2
TGTGCCAGCAGTACGGGGACTCCCCTCCACTTT,CASSTGTPLHF,TRBV9,TRBJ1-6,NA,NA
TGCGCCAGCAGTGTCGGGGGACAGGTAACAAACTCCTACAATGAGCAGTTCTTC,CASSVGGQVTNSYNEQFF,TRBV10-2,TRBJ2-1,NA,TRBD1
TGTGCCAGCAGCCAACGTCCCACGGGGAGTGGAGACGAGCAGTACTTC,CASSQRPTGSGDEQYF,TRBV3-1/TRBV3-2,TRBJ2-7,once,NA